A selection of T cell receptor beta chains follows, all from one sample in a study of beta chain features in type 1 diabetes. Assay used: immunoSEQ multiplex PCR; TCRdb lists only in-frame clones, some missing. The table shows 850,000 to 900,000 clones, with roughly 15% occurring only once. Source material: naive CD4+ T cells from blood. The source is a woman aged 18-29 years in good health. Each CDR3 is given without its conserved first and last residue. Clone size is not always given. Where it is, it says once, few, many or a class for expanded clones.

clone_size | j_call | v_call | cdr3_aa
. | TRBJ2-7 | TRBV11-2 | ASSLDITDYEQY
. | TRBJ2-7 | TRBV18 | ASCWGQTYEQY
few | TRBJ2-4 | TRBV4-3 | ASSQDPGVNIQY
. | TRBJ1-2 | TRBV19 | ASSGASTQDNYGYT
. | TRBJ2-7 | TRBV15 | ATSRDKSSRYEQY
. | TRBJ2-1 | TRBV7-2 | ASSLSSGNYNEQF
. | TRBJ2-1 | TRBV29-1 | SVDRVGNEQF
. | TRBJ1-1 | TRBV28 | ASRSFSAEAF
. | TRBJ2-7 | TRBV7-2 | ASSLSRVAYEQY
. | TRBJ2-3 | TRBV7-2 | ASSLGPLDTQY
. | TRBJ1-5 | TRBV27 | ASRPRGGQPQH
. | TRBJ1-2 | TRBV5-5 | ASSLIERAIYGYT
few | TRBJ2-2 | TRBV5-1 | ASSLVGSGDTGELF
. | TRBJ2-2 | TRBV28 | ASSESKRDLPYTGELF
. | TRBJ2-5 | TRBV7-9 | ASSLGAGGQETQY
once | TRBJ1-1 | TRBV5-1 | ASSRNRGISTEAF
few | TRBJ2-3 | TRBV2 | ASSEQGSTDTQY
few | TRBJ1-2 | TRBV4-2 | ASSQPTGAVGYT